The TCR beta chain described here comes from a study of OX40 agonist ivuxolimab in advanced cancers. Here immunoSEQ multiplex PCR was the method, and the copy in TCRdb shows in-frame clones only, minus some. The profile covers 65,000 to 100,000 clones, with 94% appearing a single time and 8% to 10% taken by the ten largest. The sample consisted of CD4+ or CD8+ T cells sorted from blood, taken in a trial of the OX40 agonist ivuxolimab. The TCR originated in an adult with an advanced solid tumor such as melanoma, head and neck, liver or kidney cancer.

This CDR3 reads CASSETSYQPQHF. DNA for the CDR3: TGTGCCAGCAGTGAGACATCTTATCAGCCCCAGCATTTT. This chain links TRBV6-1 with TRBJ1-5; no definite D call. V gave up 3 bases and J gave up 5 bases, with 8 bases separating them. The CDR3 covers 13 residues. Germline V CDR1 and CDR2: MNHNS, SASEGT.